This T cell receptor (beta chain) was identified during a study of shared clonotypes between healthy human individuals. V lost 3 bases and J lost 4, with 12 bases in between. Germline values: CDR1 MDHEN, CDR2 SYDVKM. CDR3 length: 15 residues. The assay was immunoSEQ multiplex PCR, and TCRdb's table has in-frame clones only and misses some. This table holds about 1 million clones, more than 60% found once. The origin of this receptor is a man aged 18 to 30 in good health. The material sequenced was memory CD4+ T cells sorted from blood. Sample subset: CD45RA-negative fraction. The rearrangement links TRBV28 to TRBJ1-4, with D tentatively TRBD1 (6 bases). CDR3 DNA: TGTGCCAGCAGTTTGGGGGGCCGTCGTAATGAAAAACTGTTTTTT. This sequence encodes CASSLGGRRNEKLFF.